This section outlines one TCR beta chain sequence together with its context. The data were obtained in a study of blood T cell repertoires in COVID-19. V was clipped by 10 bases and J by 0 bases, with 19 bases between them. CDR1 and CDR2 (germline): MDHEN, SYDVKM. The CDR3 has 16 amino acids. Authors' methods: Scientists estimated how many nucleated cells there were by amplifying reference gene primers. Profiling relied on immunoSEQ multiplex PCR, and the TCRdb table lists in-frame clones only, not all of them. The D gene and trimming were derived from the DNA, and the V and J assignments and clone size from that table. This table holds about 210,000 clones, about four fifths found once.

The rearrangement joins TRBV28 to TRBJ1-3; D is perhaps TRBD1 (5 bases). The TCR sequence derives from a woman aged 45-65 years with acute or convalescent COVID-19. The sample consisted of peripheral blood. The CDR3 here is CATYPGVVSSGNTIYF. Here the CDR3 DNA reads TGTGCCACTTACCCGGGGGTGGTTAGCTCTGGAAACACCATATATTTT.